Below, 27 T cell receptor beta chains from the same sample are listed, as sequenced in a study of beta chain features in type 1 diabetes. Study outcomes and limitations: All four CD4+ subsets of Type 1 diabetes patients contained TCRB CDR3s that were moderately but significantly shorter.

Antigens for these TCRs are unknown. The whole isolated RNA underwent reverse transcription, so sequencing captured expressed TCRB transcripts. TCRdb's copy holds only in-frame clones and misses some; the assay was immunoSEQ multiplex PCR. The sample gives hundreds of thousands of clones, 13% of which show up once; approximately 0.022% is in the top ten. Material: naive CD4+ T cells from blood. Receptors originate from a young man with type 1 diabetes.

The CDR3 loop reads CASSVDSLANTYNEQFF. CDR3 sequence (DNA): TGTGCCAGCAGCGTAGATAGTTTGGCGAATACCTACAATGAGCAGTTCTTC. The V call is TRBV9, the J call TRBJ2-1; D gene unclear. Germline CDR1 is SGDLS and CDR2 is YYNGEE. The V and J ends lost 0 bases and 2 bases respectively, with 15 bases between them. This CDR3 region has 17 residues.

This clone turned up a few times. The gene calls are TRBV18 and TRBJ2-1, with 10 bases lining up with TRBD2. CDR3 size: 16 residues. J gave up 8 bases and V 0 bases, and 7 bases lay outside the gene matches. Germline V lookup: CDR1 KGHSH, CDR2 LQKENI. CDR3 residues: CASSPPASGGRDEQFF. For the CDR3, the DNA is TGTGCCAGCTCACCACCGGCTAGCGGGGGTCGCGATGAGCAGTTCTTC.

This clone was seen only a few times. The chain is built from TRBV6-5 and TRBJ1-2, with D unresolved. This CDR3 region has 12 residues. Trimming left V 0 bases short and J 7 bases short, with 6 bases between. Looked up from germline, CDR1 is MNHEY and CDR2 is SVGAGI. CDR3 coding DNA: TGTGCCAGCAGTTACTCTGGGGTTGGCTACACCTTC. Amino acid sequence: CASSYSGVGYTF.

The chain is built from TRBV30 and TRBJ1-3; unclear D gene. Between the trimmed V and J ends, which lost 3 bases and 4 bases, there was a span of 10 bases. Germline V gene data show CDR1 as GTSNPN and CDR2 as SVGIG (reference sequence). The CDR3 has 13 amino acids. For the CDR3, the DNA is TGTGCCTGGAGCGGCTCTCTCGGAAACACCATATATTTT. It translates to CAWSGSLGNTIYF.

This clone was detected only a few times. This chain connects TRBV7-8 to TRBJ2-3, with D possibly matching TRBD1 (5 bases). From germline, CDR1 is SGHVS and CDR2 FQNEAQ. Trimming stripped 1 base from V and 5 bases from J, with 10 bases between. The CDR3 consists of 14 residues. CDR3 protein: CASSLGRVQDTQYF. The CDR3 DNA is TGTGCCAGCAGCTTAGGCAGGGTACAAGATACGCAGTATTTT.

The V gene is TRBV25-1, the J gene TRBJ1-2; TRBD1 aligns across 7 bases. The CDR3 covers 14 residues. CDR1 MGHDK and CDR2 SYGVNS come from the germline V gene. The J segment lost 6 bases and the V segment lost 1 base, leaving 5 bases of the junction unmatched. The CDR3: CASSEWRGPDGYTF. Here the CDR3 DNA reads TGTGCCAGCAGTGAATGGAGGGGGCCGGATGGCTACACCTTC.

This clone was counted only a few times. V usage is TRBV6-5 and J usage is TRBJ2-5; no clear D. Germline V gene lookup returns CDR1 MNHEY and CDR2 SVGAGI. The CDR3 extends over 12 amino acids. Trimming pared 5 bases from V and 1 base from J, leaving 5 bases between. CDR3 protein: CASSTRQETQYF. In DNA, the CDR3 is TGTGCCAGCAGTACCCGCCAAGAGACCCAGTACTTC.

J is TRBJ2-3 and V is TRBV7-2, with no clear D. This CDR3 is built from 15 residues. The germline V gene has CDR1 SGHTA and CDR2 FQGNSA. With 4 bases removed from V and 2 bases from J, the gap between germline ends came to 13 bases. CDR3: CASSSLVIPTDTQYF. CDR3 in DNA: TGTGCCAGCAGCTCCTTAGTAATTCCCACAGATACGCAGTATTTT.

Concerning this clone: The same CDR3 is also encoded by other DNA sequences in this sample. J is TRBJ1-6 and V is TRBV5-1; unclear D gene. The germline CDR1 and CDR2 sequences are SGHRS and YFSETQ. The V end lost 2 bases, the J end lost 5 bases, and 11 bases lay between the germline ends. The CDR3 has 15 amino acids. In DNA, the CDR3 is TGCGCCAGCAGCTTAGCAGGAACCGATAATTCACCCCTCCACTTT. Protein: CASSLAGTDNSPLHF.

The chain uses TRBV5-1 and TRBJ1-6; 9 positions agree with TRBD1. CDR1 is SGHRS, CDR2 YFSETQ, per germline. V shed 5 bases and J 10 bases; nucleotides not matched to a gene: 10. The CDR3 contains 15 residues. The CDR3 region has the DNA TGCGCCAGCAGAGACAGGGGGGACATTGGGTCACCCCTCCACTTT. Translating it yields CASRDRGDIGSPLHF.

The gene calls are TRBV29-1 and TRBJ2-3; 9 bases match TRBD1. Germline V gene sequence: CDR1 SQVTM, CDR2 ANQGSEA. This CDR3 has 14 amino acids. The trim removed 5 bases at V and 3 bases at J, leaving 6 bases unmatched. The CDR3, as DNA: TGCAGCGTTTCGGGACAGGGAGGGACAGATACGCAGTATTTT. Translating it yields CSVSGQGGTDTQYF.

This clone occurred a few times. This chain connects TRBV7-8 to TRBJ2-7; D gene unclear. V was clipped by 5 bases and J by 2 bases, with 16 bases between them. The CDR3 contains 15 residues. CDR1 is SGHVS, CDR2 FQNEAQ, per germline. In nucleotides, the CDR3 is TGTGCCAGCAGCATGCACCAGCTCATTACCTACGAGCAGTACTTC. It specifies CASSMHQLITYEQYF.

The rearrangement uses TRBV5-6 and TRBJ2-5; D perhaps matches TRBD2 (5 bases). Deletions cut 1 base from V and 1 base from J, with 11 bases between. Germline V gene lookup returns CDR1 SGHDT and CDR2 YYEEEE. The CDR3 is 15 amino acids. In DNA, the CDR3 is TGTGCCAGCAGCTTGATAGTAGGGAGCCAAGAGACCCAGTACTTC. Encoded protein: CASSLIVGSQETQYF.

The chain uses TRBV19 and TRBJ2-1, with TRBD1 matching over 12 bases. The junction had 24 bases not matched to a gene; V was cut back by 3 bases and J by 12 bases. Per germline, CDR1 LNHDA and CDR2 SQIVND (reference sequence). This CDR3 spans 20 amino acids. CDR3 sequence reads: CASSMLGTGGEHLHGRGQFF. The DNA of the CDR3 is TGTGCCAGTAGTATGTTGGGGACAGGGGGCGAACATCTCCATGGCCGAGGGCAGTTCTTC.

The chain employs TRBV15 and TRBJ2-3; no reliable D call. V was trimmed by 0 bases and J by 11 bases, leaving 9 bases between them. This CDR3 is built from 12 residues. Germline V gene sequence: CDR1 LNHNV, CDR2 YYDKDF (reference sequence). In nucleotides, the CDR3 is TGTGCCACCAGCAGAGATACCGCGGTGCAGTATTTT. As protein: CATSRDTAVQYF.

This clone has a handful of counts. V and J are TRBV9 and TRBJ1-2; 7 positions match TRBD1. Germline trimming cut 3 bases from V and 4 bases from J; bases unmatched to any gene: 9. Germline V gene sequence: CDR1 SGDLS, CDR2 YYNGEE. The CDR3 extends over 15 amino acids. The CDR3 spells CASSAQGGLAYGYTF. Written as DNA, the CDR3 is TGTGCCAGCAGCGCTCAGGGGGGGCTGGCCTATGGCTACACCTTC.

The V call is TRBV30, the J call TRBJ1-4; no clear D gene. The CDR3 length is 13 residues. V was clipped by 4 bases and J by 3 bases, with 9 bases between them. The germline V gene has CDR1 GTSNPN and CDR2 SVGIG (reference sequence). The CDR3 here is CAWNGQSNEKLFF. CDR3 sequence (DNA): TGTGCCTGGAATGGCCAGTCTAATGAAAAACTGTTTTTT.

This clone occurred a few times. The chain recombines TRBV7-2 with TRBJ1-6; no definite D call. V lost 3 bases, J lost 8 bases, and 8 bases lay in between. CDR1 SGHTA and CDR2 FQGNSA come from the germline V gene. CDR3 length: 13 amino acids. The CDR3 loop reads CASSFTLYSPLHF. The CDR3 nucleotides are TGTGCCAGCAGCTTTACTCTATATTCACCCCTCCACTTT.

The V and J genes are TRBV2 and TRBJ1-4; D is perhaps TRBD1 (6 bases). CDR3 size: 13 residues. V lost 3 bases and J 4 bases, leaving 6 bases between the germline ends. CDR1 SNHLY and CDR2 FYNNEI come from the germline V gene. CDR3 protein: CASSDRGNEKLFF. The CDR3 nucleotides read TGTGCCAGCAGTGACAGGGGTAATGAAAAACTGTTTTTT. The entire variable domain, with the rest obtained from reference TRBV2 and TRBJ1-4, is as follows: EPEVTQTPSHQVTQMGQEVILRCVPISNHLYFYWYRQILGQKVEFLVSFYNNEISEKSEIFDDQFSVERPDGSNFTLKIRSTKLEDSAMYFCASSDRGNEKLFFGSGTQLSVL.

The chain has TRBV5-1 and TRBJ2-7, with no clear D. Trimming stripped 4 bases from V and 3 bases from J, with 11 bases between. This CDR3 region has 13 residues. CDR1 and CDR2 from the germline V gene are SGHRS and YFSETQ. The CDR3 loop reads CASSPQTLYEQYF. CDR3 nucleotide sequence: TGCGCCAGCAGCCCTCAAACCCTCTACGAGCAGTACTTC.

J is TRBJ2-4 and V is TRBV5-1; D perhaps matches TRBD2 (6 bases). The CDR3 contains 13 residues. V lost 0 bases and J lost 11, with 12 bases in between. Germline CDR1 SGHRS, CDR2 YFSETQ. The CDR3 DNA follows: TGCGCCAGCAGCTTGGAGGGACTTGGGCTTCAGTACTTC. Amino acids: CASSLEGLGLQYF. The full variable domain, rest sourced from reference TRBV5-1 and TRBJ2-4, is KAGVTQTPRYLIKTRGQQVTLSCSPISGHRSVSWYQQTPGQGLQFLFEYFSETQRNKGNFPGRFSGRQFSNSRSEMNVSTLELGDSALYLCASSLEGLGLQYFGAGTRLSVL.

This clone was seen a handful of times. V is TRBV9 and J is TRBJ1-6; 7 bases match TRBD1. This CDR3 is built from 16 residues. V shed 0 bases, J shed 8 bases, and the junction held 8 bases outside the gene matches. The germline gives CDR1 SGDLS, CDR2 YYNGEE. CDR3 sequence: CASSVGGGEVYSPLHF. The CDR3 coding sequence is TGTGCCAGCAGCGTAGGAGGGGGCGAGGTGTATTCACCCCTCCACTTT.

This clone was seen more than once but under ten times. CDR3 in amino acids: CATPRADRTSYNEQFF. The CDR3 DNA follows: TGCGCCACCCCCCGGGCAGACCGCACTTCCTACAATGAGCAGTTCTTC. The V call is TRBV5-1, the J call TRBJ2-1; D remains unclear. From germline, CDR1 is SGHRS and CDR2 YFSETQ. This CDR3 has 16 residues. V was trimmed by 9 bases and J by 1 base, leaving 20 bases between them.

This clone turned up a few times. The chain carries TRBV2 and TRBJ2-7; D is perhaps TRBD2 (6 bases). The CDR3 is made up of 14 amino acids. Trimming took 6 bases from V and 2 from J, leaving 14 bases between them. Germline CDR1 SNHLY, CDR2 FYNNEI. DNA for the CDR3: TGTGCCAGCAGGGAGGGTGGGTTCACCTACGAGCAGTACTTC. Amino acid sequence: CASREGGFTYEQYF.

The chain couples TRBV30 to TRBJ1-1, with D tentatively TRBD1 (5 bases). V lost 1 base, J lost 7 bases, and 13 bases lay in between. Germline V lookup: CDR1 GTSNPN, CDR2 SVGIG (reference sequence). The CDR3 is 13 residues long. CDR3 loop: CAWSGGSYLEAFF. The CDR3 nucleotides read TGTGCCTGGAGTGGGGGGTCCTACCTTGAAGCTTTCTTT.

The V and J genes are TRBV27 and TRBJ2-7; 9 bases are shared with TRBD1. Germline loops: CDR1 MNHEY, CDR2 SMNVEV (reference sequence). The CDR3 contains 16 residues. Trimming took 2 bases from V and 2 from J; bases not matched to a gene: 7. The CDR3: CASSLGDRVPPYEQYF. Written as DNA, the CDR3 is TGTGCCAGCAGTTTAGGGGACAGGGTCCCCCCCTACGAGCAGTACTTC.

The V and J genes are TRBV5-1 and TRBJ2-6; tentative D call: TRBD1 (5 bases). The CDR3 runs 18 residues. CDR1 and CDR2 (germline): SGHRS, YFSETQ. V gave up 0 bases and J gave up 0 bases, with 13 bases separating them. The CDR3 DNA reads TGCGCCAGCAGCTTGGGACAGTACTCCCCCTCTGGGGCCAACGTCCTGACTTTC. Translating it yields CASSLGQYSPSGANVLTF.